Described below is a single TCR beta chain sequence and its context. Trimming removed 1 base from V and 0 bases from J, with 9 bases in between. The CDR3 has 15 amino acids. CDR1 and CDR2 from the germline V gene are SGHDN and FVKESK. Assay used: immunoSEQ multiplex PCR; TCRdb lists only in-frame clones, some missing. Among about 40,000 clones listed, 80% to 90% were seen once. The sample originates from a study of T cell changes during pregnancy in multiple sclerosis. The TCR sequence derives from a female donor with multiple sclerosis, enrolled in a pregnancy study. The V call is TRBV14, the J call TRBJ1-2; D perhaps matches TRBD1 (6 bases). The input for sequencing was CD4+ T cells from peripheral blood mononuclear cells, taken in the first trimester of pregnancy. This CDR3 reads CASSQGRGSNYGYTF. The CDR3 DNA is TGTGCCAGCAGCCAAGGCAGGGGATCTAACTATGGCTACACCTTC. The full variable domain, with the rest looked up from reference TRBV14 and TRBJ1-2, is EAGVTQFPSHSVIEKGQTVTLRCDPISGHDNLYWYRRVMGKEIKFLLHFVKESKQDESGMPNNRFLAERTGGTYSTLKVQPAELEDSGVYFCASSQGRGSNYGYTFGSGTRLTVV.